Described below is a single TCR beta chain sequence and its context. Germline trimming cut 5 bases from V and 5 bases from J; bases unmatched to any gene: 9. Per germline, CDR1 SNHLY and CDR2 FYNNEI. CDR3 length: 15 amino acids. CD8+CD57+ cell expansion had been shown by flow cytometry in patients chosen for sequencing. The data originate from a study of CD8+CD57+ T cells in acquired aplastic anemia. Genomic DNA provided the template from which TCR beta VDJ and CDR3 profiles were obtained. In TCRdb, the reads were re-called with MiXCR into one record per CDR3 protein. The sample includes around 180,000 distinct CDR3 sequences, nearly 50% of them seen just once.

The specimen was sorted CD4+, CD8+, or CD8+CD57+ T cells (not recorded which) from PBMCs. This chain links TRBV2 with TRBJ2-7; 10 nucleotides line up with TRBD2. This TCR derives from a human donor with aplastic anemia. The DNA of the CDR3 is TGTGCCAGCAGTCAGGCCTCCGGGACTAGCGACGAGCAGTACGTC. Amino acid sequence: CASSQASGTSDEQYV.